The rows below give T cell receptor beta chains drawn from one sample of a study of beta chain features in type 1 diabetes. Some clones are missing from TCRdb's copy, which holds only in-frame ones; the method was immunoSEQ multiplex PCR. The data show fewer than 150,000 clones, around 7% seen once. Sequenced input: central memory CD4+ T cells from blood. The receptors derive from a woman aged 25 to 39 in good health. The CDR3 runs from the conserved cysteine through the conserved F or W. Each record gives: CDR3 protein, CDR3 DNA, clone size, J gene, V gene, D gene. A D gene is named only where the DNA matches it firmly. Rows may omit the clone size; those that give it use once, few, many or a size class.

CASSSSQGLEQYF TGTGCCAGCAGCTCATCACAGGGCCTCGAGCAGTACTTC many TRBJ2-7 TRBV7-3 -
CASNTGGLYNEQFF TGTGCCAGCAATACGGGAGGCCTCTACAATGAGCAGTTCTTC - TRBJ2-1 TRBV6-1 TRBD2
CASSGGSGSIYEQFF TGTGCCAGCAGCGGGGGTAGCGGGAGTATCTATGAGCAGTTCTTC - TRBJ2-1 TRBV9 TRBD2
CASSPGAEQYF TGTGCCAGCTCACCAGGGGCCGAGCAGTACTTC - TRBJ2-7 TRBV18 -
CASSLVAGGTDTQYF TGTGCCAGCAGCTTAGTTGCGGGAGGGACAGATACGCAGTATTTT - TRBJ2-3 TRBV7-2 TRBD2
CASSLQGEETQYF TGCGCCAGCAGCTTACAGGGGGAGGAGACCCAGTACTTC - TRBJ2-5 TRBV5-1 TRBD1
CASSQANSEAFF TGCGCCAGCAGCCAAGCTAACAGTGAAGCTTTCTTT - TRBJ1-1 TRBV4-1 -
CAWSQGADRGYTF TGTGCCTGGAGTCAGGGGGCAGATCGTGGCTACACCTTC - TRBJ1-2 TRBV30 TRBD1
CDRRGRGGRNLRSTDTQYF TGTGACAGAAGGGGGCGCGGCGGGAGGAATCTTCGTAGCACAGATACGCAGTATTTT many TRBJ2-3 TRBV9 -
CASSPREGGELFF TGTGCCAGCAGCCCCCGGGAGGGCGGGGAGCTGTTTTTT - TRBJ2-2 TRBV7-8 TRBD2
CAIRSGPTNEKLFF TGTGCCATCAGGTCAGGGCCAACTAATGAAAAACTGTTTTTT few TRBJ1-4 TRBV6-5 -
CAWSYTDTQYF TGTGCCTGGAGCTACACAGATACGCAGTATTTT many TRBJ2-3 TRBV30 -
CASSQLLRTGHANYGYTF TGTGCCAGCAGTCAACTCCTACGGACAGGCCACGCTAACTATGGCTACACCTTC few TRBJ1-2 TRBV28 TRBD1
CASSLSQGGLNTEAFF TGCGCCAGCAGCTTAAGTCAAGGGGGCCTGAACACTGAAGCTTTCTTT once TRBJ1-1 TRBV5-1 TRBD1
CASRMDRGRETEAFF TGTGCCAGCAGAATGGACAGGGGGAGGGAAACTGAAGCTTTCTTT few TRBJ1-1 TRBV28 TRBD1
CASSYLGIFGGIQYF TGTGCCAGCAGTTACTTGGGTATATTCGGGGGTATTCAGTACTTC few TRBJ2-4 TRBV6-5 -
CSVETGSYNEQFF TGCAGCGTTGAAACGGGCTCCTACAATGAGCAGTTCTTC few TRBJ2-1 TRBV29-1 -
CASSLTRDSAPGYTF TGTGCCAGCAGCTTGACTCGGGACAGCGCTCCTGGCTACACCTTC many TRBJ1-2 TRBV7-2 TRBD1
CASSLGGLAGGKETQYF TGTGCCAGCAGCTTAGGAGGACTAGCGGGGGGGAAGGAGACCCAGTACTTC few TRBJ2-5 TRBV7-3 TRBD2
CASSLMEVADHEQFF TGTGCCAGCAGCCTAATGGAGGTAGCGGACCATGAGCAGTTCTTC few TRBJ2-1 TRBV14 -
CAWRRKTGGLEKLFF TGTGCCTGGAGGCGCAAGACAGGGGGTCTTGAAAAACTGTTTTTT - TRBJ1-4 TRBV30 TRBD1
CAWNNRVEEKLFF TGTGCCTGGAACAACAGGGTAGAAGAAAAACTGTTTTTT - TRBJ1-4 TRBV30 -
CASRPGFYEQYF TGTGCCAGCAGACCAGGGTTCTACGAGCAGTACTTC - TRBJ2-7 TRBV6-1 -
CASSPRRTHREGTDTQYF TGTGCCAGCTCACCACGTAGGACACACCGGGAGGGCACAGATACGCAGTATTTT - TRBJ2-3 TRBV18 TRBD2
CASSLVAGFSNQPQHF TGTGCCAGCAGCTTAGTGGCAGGGTTCAGCAATCAGCCCCAGCATTTT few TRBJ1-5 TRBV11-2 -
CASSARAGFSNQPQHF TGTGCCAGCAGTGCACGTGCAGGGTTCTCAAATCAGCCCCAGCATTTT few TRBJ1-5 TRBV28 -
CASSPHSSGANVLTF TGTGCCAGCAGCCCCCACTCCTCTGGGGCCAACGTCCTGACTTTC - TRBJ2-6 TRBV28 -
CASSSGTSASYEQYF TGTGCCAGTAGTTCCGGGACTAGCGCCTCCTACGAGCAGTACTTC - TRBJ2-7 TRBV19 TRBD2
CASSQADSYEQYF TGTGCTAGCAGCCAGGCAGACTCCTACGAGCAGTACTTC few TRBJ2-7 TRBV7-7 -
CASSGGTGSGYTF TGCGCCAGCAGCGGAGGGACAGGGAGTGGCTACACCTTC - TRBJ1-2 TRBV5-1 TRBD1
CSVNKGQNQETQYF TGCAGCGTTAACAAGGGACAAAACCAAGAGACCCAGTACTTC few TRBJ2-5 TRBV29-1 -
CASRGTSGPADTQYF TGTGCCAGCCGGGGGACTAGCGGCCCCGCAGATACGCAGTATTTT few TRBJ2-3 TRBV25-1 TRBD2
CASSIQGGTRQETQYF TGCGCCAGCAGCATACAGGGAGGGACCCGACAAGAGACCCAGTACTTC - TRBJ2-5 TRBV5-1 -
CASSMDRETYEQYF TGTGCCAGTAGTATGGACAGGGAGACCTACGAGCAGTACTTC - TRBJ2-7 TRBV19 TRBD1
CASSELAGGTGELFF TGCGCCAGCAGCGAACTAGCGGGAGGTACCGGGGAGCTGTTTTTT few TRBJ2-2 TRBV5-1 TRBD2
CASSLVPSSGTETQYF TGTGCCAGCAGCTTGGTGCCCTCTAGCGGGACCGAGACCCAGTACTTC few TRBJ2-5 TRBV5-6 TRBD2
CASSPHKEEAKNIQYF TGTGCCAGCAGCCCCCATAAAGAGGAGGCCAAAAACATTCAGTACTTC - TRBJ2-4 TRBV5-4 -
CASSLTGNTGELFF TGTGCCAGCAGCCTGACAGGGAACACCGGGGAGCTGTTTTTT - TRBJ2-2 TRBV11-2 -
CATSRGGSGSSYNEQFF TGTGCCACCAGCAGAGGGGGCAGCGGGAGCTCCTACAATGAGCAGTTCTTC - TRBJ2-1 TRBV15 TRBD2
CASSQDGSGGGYGYTF TGTGCCAGCAGCCAAGACGGGTCCGGGGGGGGTTATGGCTACACCTTC few TRBJ1-2 TRBV4-2 -
CASKPGLGGSYEQYF TGTGCCAGCAAACCGGGATTGGGCGGCTCCTACGAGCAGTACTTC few TRBJ2-7 TRBV6-5 -
CASRTGLGAVEQYF TGTGCCAGCAGAACTGGCCTGGGGGCGGTCGAGCAGTACTTC - TRBJ2-7 TRBV6-6 -